These 8 T cell receptor beta chains originate from one sample sequenced in a study of lymphopenia after photon versus proton radiotherapy. Libraries were prepared by immunoSEQ multiplex PCR; TCRdb keeps only in-frame clonotypes and omits some of them. This table has approximately 13,000 clones, over 65% appearing once. Sequenced here: peripheral blood, sampled from a patient treated with photon-based radiotherapy. The receptor source for this set is a man in his forties or fifties with gastric cancer.

V and J are TRBV6-1 and TRBJ2-5; 8 bases agree with TRBD1. This CDR3 has 15 residues. J was trimmed by 4 bases and V by 5 bases; bases with no gene match: 9. Germline V gene lookup returns CDR1 MNHNS and CDR2 SASEGT. The CDR3 DNA sequence: TGTGCCAGCAGTCCGGACAGGGCGCGAGCAGAGACCCAGTACTTC. Amino acids: CASSPDRARAETQYF.

This rearrangement joins TRBV11-2 to TRBJ1-5; D unresolved. Germline CDR1 is SGHAT and CDR2 is FQNNGV. V lost 0 bases and J lost 7, with 10 bases in between. The CDR3 loop spans 14 amino acids. The CDR3, as DNA: TGTGCCAGCAGCTTAGATCCCGGGAACCAGCCCCAGCATTTT. Translated, it gives CASSLDPGNQPQHF.

The rearrangement joins TRBV5-1 to TRBJ2-5, with D tentatively TRBD1 or TRBD2 (5 bases each). V was clipped by 6 bases and J by 1 base, with 10 bases between them. The CDR3 contains 13 residues. Germline CDR1 reads SGHRS; CDR2 reads YFSETQ. The CDR3 coding sequence is TGCGCCAGCATCACCGGGACCCAAGAGACCCAGTACTTC. Translation: CASITGTQETQYF.

The chain combines TRBV11-2 with TRBJ1-1; weak D call: TRBD1 (5 bases). Trimming removed 7 bases at V and 4 bases at J, with 16 bases between. The CDR3 is 14 amino acids. From germline, CDR1 is SGHAT and CDR2 FQNNGV. The CDR3 region is CASIPLGRATEAFF. The CDR3 nucleotides are TGTGCCAGCATCCCTCTGGGCAGGGCCACTGAAGCTTTCTTT.

The chain carries TRBV2 and TRBJ2-6; the D is unclear. The CDR3 length is 14 residues. Germline CDR1 and CDR2: SNHLY and FYNNEI. Trimming removed 5 bases from V and 0 bases from J, with 5 bases in between. The CDR3 nucleotides are TGTGCCAGCAGTCTGAGCTCTGGGGCCAACGTCCTGACTTTC. Its protein product is CASSLSSGANVLTF.

The chain recombines TRBV6-5 with TRBJ2-1; 7 bases line up with TRBD2. Trimming removed 4 bases from V and 7 bases from J; junction bases left unmatched: 7. Germline V gives CDR1 MNHEY, CDR2 SVGAGI. This CDR3 comprises 14 residues. CDR3 in amino acids: CASSFSKGGNEQFF. The CDR3 DNA follows: TGTGCCAGCAGTTTTTCTAAGGGAGGGAATGAGCAGTTCTTC.

This chain uses TRBV5-6 with TRBJ1-6, with D perhaps TRBD1 (5 bases). The CDR3 is made up of 14 amino acids. Germline CDR1 reads SGHDT; CDR2 reads YYEEEE. V dropped 2 bases and J dropped 8 bases, with 11 bases sitting between them. CDR3 DNA: TGTGCCAGCAGCTTCGGGGCCGAGGATTCACCCCTCCACTTT. Amino acid sequence: CASSFGAEDSPLHF.

The rearrangement joins TRBV5-1 to TRBJ1-2; tentative D call: TRBD1 (6 bases). Trimming shortened V by 1 base and J by 8 bases, and 12 bases separated the two germline ends. The CDR3 has 13 residues. CDR1 and CDR2 from the germline V gene are SGHRS and YFSETQ. The chain's CDR3 is CASSLIGGGGYTF. The CDR3 DNA is TGCGCCAGCAGCTTGATAGGGGGTGGCGGCTACACCTTC. Full variable domain (outside the CDR3, taken from reference TRBV5-1 and TRBJ1-2): KAGVTQTPRYLIKTRGQQVTLSCSPISGHRSVSWYQQTPGQGLQFLFEYFSETQRNKGNFPGRFSGRQFSNSRSEMNVSTLELGDSALYLCASSLIGGGGYTFGSGTRLTVV.